What follows describes a single TCR beta chain. Germline V gene data show CDR1 as SGHTA and CDR2 as FQGNSA. V was clipped by 8 bases and J by 7 bases, with 14 bases between them. CDR3 length: 13 amino acids. This sample is part of a study of cytomegalovirus exposure and HLA in healthy donors. The method was immunoSEQ multiplex PCR; TCRdb's version includes in-frame clones alone and lacks a portion of them. Counted here are about 50,000 clones, approximately 93% occurring once; the ten biggest clones make up around 1.7%. This clonotype was sampled from a woman between 18 and 29 years old in good health and CMV-seropositive. Source material: PBMCs. This sequence joins TRBV7-2 and TRBJ1-4; weak D call: TRBD1 (5 bases). CDR3 coding DNA: TGTGCCAGCGGCGGAGGGGCCGGTGAAAAACTGTTTTTT. Its translation: CASGGGAGEKLFF.